These 6 T cell receptor beta chains came from one sample sequenced in a study of blood T cells in healthy people across ages. Primers used in a second PCR of about 7 to 12 cycles were a sample-barcoded 5' primer and a J-beta primer mix. TCRdb re-analysed the 5' RACE reads in MiXCR, keeping a single row per CDR3 protein. The sample shows about 670,000 distinct CDR3 sequences, roughly 41% of them seen only once. Sequences were obtained from blood. Receptors originate from an elderly man in good health.

This clonotype was observed a handful of times. The chain combines TRBV9 with TRBJ2-3, with 7 bases that match TRBD1. The CDR3 extends over 14 amino acids. The germline gives CDR1 SGDLS, CDR2 YYNGEE. V trimming: 0 bases; J trimming: 6 bases; junction bases outside the gene matches: 4. For the CDR3, the DNA is TGTGCCAGCAGCGTAGAGGGGGCAGGGGATACGCAGTATTTT. Protein sequence: CASSVEGAGDTQYF. Based on the CDR3 plus reference TRBV9 and TRBJ2-3, the full variable domain is DSGVTQTPKHLITATGQRVTLRCSPRSGDLSVYWYQQSLDQGLQFLIQYYNGEERAKGNILERFSAQQFPDLHSELNLSSLELGDSALYFCASSVEGAGDTQYFGPGTRLTVL.

The chain joins TRBV6-5 to TRBJ2-7, with 9 bases lining up with TRBD2. CDR3 length equals 15 residues. Losses at the gene ends were 8 bases for V and 2 bases for J; bases not matched to a gene: 10. CDR1 MNHEY and CDR2 SVGAGI come from the germline V gene. CDR3 amino acids: CASSKGASGAYEQYF. In DNA, the CDR3 is TGTGCCAGCTCAAAGGGGGCTAGCGGGGCCTACGAGCAGTACTTC.

As regards this clonotype: A much larger clonotype is one base distant, so this may be a read error. The chain links TRBV5-1 to TRBJ2-2, with D possibly matching TRBD1 (6 bases). Germline V gene data show CDR1 as SGHRS and CDR2 as YFSETQ. The CDR3 runs 15 residues. As DNA, the CDR3 is TGCGCCTGCAGCTTGTGGGGGCAGCTGACCGGGGAGCTGTTTTTT. The encoded protein is CACSLWGQLTGELFF.

There are a few counts of this clonotype. V gene TRBV20-1 combines with J gene TRBJ2-5; 9 nucleotides line up with TRBD2. J lost 3 bases, V lost 4 bases, and 9 bases had no gene match. This CDR3 comprises 15 residues. Germline V gives CDR1 DFQATT, CDR2 SNEGSKA (reference sequence). This CDR3 is CSAIRLADGKETQYF. In DNA form, the CDR3 reads TGCAGTGCTATTCGACTAGCGGATGGGAAAGAGACCCAGTACTTC.

Only a few counts were recorded for this clonotype. The chain carries TRBV29-1 and TRBJ1-2; D uncertain. Trimming removed 4 bases at V and 4 bases at J, with 7 bases between. The length of the CDR3 is 11 residues. The germline gives CDR1 SQVTM, CDR2 ANQGSEA. The CDR3, as DNA: TGCAGCGTTGCCGACGGCTATGGCTACACCTTC. Protein: CSVADGYGYTF.

The chain couples TRBV10-3 to TRBJ2-3, with 9 bases fitting TRBD1. The CDR3 sequence is 15 residues long. The trim removed 4 bases at V and 4 bases at J, leaving 6 bases unmatched. Germline V gene sequence: CDR1 ENHRY, CDR2 SYGVKD. The CDR3 protein is CAISAPGQGSDTQYF. CDR3 in DNA: TGTGCCATCAGTGCCCCGGGACAGGGCTCAGATACGCAGTATTTT.